This T cell receptor beta chain was observed in a study of blood T cells in healthy people across ages. Findings and caveats of the study: Reliance upon unsorted PBMCs precluded definitive naive versus antigen-experienced comparison.

As for this clonotype: Antigen unknown.

Combining a sample-barcoded 5' primer with a J-beta primer mix, a second PCR ran for 7 to 11 cycles. Samples each returned at least 2.5 million CDR3-containing paired-end reads. TCRdb re-called the 5' RACE reads with MiXCR, one entry per CDR3 protein. Of roughly 860,000 distinct CDR3 sequences detected, roughly 60% appear once; the ten largest clones hold 25% to 35%. The V end was cut by 0 bases, the J end by 2 bases, with 15 bases between. CDR1 and CDR2 from the germline V gene are MNHEY and SMNVEV (reference sequence). This CDR3 comprises 17 residues. The clonotype originates from a man aged 25 to 45 in good health. V is TRBV27 and J is TRBJ2-3; D gene unclear. Sequencing was carried out using blood. The CDR3 coding sequence is TGTGCCAGCAGTTTATCCCACACCAACCGGGCCACAGATACGCAGTATTTT. This gives the protein CASSLSHTNRATDTQYF.